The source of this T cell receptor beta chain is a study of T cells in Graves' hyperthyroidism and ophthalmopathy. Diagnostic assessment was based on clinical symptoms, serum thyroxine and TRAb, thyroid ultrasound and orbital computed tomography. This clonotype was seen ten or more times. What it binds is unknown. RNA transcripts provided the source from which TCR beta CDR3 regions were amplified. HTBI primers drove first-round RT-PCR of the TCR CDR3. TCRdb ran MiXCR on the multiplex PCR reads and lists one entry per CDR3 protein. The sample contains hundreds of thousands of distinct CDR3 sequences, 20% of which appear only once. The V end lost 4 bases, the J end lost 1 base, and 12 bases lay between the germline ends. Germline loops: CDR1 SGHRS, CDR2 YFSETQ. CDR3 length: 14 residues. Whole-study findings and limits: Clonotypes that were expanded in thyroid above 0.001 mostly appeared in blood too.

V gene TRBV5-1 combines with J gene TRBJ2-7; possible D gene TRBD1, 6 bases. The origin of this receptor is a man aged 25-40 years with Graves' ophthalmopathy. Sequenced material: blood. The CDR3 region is CASSIGQRSYEQYF. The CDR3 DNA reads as TGCGCCAGCAGCATAGGACAGAGATCCTACGAGCAGTACTTC. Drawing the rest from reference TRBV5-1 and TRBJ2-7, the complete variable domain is KAGVTQTPRYLIKTRGQQVTLSCSPISGHRSVSWYQQTPGQGLQFLFEYFSETQRNKGNFPGRFSGRQFSNSRSEMNVSTLELGDSALYLCASSIGQRSYEQYFGPGTRLTVT.